A selection of T cell receptor beta chains follows, all from one sample in a study of naive and memory T cell subsets. TCRdb redid the calling of the 5' RACE reads with MiXCR, one entry per CDR3 protein. The table lists 30,000 or so distinct CDR3 sequences, 16% of them singletons. Receptors were obtained from a female donor in good health. The CDR3 runs from the conserved cysteine through the conserved F or W. Each record gives: D gene, clone size, J gene, V gene, CDR3 DNA, CDR3 protein. D genes are given only for firm matches. Rows give clone size only sometimes, using once, few, many, or a class for an expanded clone.

>TRBD2|many|TRBJ2-3|TRBV14
TGTGCCAGCAGCCAAGATGTTAGCGGGCCCAGCACAGATACGCAGTATTTT
CASSQDVSGPSTDTQYF
>TRBD1|few|TRBJ2-7|TRBV12-3/TRBV12-4
TGTGCCAGCAGGGGGACAGCAACTTTCCCCTACGAGCAGTACTTC
CASRGTATFPYEQYF
>.|many|TRBJ1-2|TRBV7-9
TGTGCCAGCAGCCCAGATCACAGGTCGAACTATGGCTACACCTTC
CASSPDHRSNYGYTF
>.|few|TRBJ2-5|TRBV20-1
TGCAGTGCTCTCGACTATCAAGAGACCCAGTACTTC
CSALDYQETQYF
>TRBD1|few|TRBJ1-1|TRBV29-1
TGCAGCGTGCACAGGGGGCAAGCAGAAGCTTTCTTT
CSVHRGQAEAFF
>.|medium-sized|TRBJ1-1|TRBV6-4
TGTGCCAGCTCCCCTCGGGAGCTAGGCACTGAAGCTTTCTTT
CASSPRELGTEAFF
>.|few|TRBJ2-1|TRBV20-1
TGCAGTGCTAGAGGCCTGGAGGGTCGCTACAATGAGCAGTTCTTC
CSARGLEGRYNEQFF
>.|few|TRBJ1-5|TRBV29-1
TGCAGCGGGGGGCAGGGATTCGGCCAGCCCCAGCATTTT
CSGGQGFGQPQHF
>.|.|TRBJ2-7|TRBV20-1
TGCAGTGCTAGAGGTTCAGAGGCCCAGACCATCTACGAGCAGTACTTC
CSARGSEAQTIYEQYF
>.|few|TRBJ1-1|TRBV11-1
TGTGCCACCAGTCAGGAGGGCAACACTGAAGCTTTCTTT
CATSQEGNTEAFF
>.|.|TRBJ2-5|TRBV5-1
TGCGCCAGCAGCTTGGTGGGGGGCTCGGAGACCCAGTACTTC
CASSLVGGSETQYF
>.|.|TRBJ2-5|TRBV29-1
TGCAGCGTTGGAGATTTTTGGGGGGCTAAGGAGACCCAGTACTTC
CSVGDFWGAKETQYF
>.|.|TRBJ2-2|TRBV10-2
TGCGCCAGCAGTGAGCCCTCGACAGGATCGAACACCGGGGAGCTGTTTTTT
CASSEPSTGSNTGELFF
>TRBD1|medium-sized|TRBJ2-7|TRBV6-1
TGTGCCAGCACCTACCCGGACAGGGGAGTATACGAGCAGTACTTC
CASTYPDRGVYEQYF
>.|.|TRBJ2-5|TRBV7-2
TGTGCCAGCAGCCCCGACGGACGGTCACCAGAGACCCAGTACTTC
CASSPDGRSPETQYF
>.|many|TRBJ1-1|TRBV2
TGTGCCAGCAAGGGGAACACTGAAGCTTTCTTT
CASKGNTEAFF
>.|.|TRBJ1-1|TRBV9
TGTGCCAGCAGCCTTACGACAGGAGGAACTGAAGCTTTCTTT
CASSLTTGGTEAFF
>TRBD1|many|TRBJ1-2|TRBV4-2
TGTGCCAGCAGCCAAGTTCCAGGGGGCCGGAAGAGGGACTATGGCTACACCTTC
CASSQVPGGRKRDYGYTF
>.|.|TRBJ2-5|TRBV11-2
TGTGCCAGCAGCTTGGGAGTCCAAGAGACCCAGTACTTC
CASSLGVQETQYF
>TRBD1|.|TRBJ1-4|TRBV6-5
TGTGCCAGCAGCTACCAACCGACAGGGCTCAATGAAAAACTGTTTTTT
CASSYQPTGLNEKLFF
>.|.|TRBJ2-7|TRBV7-8
TGTGCCAGCAGTCCGGAGTACGAGCAGTACTTC
CASSPEYEQYF
>.|many|TRBJ1-2|TRBV29-1
TGCAGCGTTGAAATGGAAGGGTATGGCTACACCTTC
CSVEMEGYGYTF
>.|few|TRBJ1-5|TRBV24-1
TGTGCCACCAGTGATTCGCATAGCAATCAGCCCCAGCATTTT
CATSDSHSNQPQHF
>.|few|TRBJ2-1|TRBV27
TGTGCCAGCATGTCCGGGGGGCGCGGGGTCTCCTACAATGAGCAGTTCTTC
CASMSGGRGVSYNEQFF
>.|few|TRBJ1-3|TRBV6-5
TGTGCCAGCAGTAATAGCGAGGCAGGAATGTATGGAAACACCATATATTTT
CASSNSEAGMYGNTIYF
>TRBD2|many|TRBJ2-3|TRBV12-3/TRBV12-4
TGTGCCAGCAGTGCGGGGGGGGCAGATACGCAGTATTTT
CASSAGGADTQYF
>.|.|TRBJ2-7|TRBV29-1
TGCAGCGTTGGGACGACAGGAACCTACGAGCAGTACTTC
CSVGTTGTYEQYF
>TRBD1|.|TRBJ2-5|TRBV25-1
TGTGCCAGCAGTGAACCGAGGGGGCCGGAGACCCAGTACTTC
CASSEPRGPETQYF
>TRBD1|many|TRBJ2-7|TRBV6-6
TGTGCCAGCAGTGACCCCCCGGGACAGGGGGCATACGAGCAGTACTTC
CASSDPPGQGAYEQYF
>.|few|TRBJ1-2|TRBV29-1
TGCAGCGTCTCCGGCAGGGTCGGGTATGGCGACACCTTC
CSVSGRVGYGDTF
>TRBD1|many|TRBJ1-5|TRBV6-5
TGTGCCAGCAGTGGGACAGGGCATCAGCCCCAGCATTTT
CASSGTGHQPQHF
>TRBD1|.|TRBJ1-2|TRBV5-1
TGCGCCAGCAGCTTGGGGACAGGGGGTGTTGGCTACACCTTC
CASSLGTGGVGYTF
>TRBD1|many|TRBJ2-7|TRBV20-1
TGCAGTGCTAGAGATCCGGGACAGGGCACCTACGAGCAGTACTTC
CSARDPGQGTYEQYF
>TRBD1|once|TRBJ1-1|TRBV6-1
TGTGCCAGCAGACCAATGGCAGGGGGCACTGAAGCTTTCTTT
CASRPMAGGTEAFF
>.|many|TRBJ1-1|TRBV5-5
TGTGCCAGCAGCCCTGATATGACAGCTGAAGCTTTCTTT
CASSPDMTAEAFF
>.|many|TRBJ1-5|TRBV7-8
TGTGCCAGCAGCTTAGTTATGGGAACGAATCAGCCCCAGCATTTT
CASSLVMGTNQPQHF
>TRBD1|many|TRBJ2-3|TRBV20-1
TGCAGTGCAACCGACAGGGGCGGATGGGATACGCAGTATTTT
CSATDRGGWDTQYF
>.|many|TRBJ1-1|TRBV20-1
TGCAGTGCTAGTCAGGGGCTAATCACTGAAGCTTTCTTT
CSASQGLITEAFF
>.|.|TRBJ1-1|TRBV5-1
TGCGCCAGCAGCTCGGCCCCGGACGGCCTTAGCGCTTTCTTT
CASSSAPDGLSAFF
>.|many|TRBJ1-2|TRBV20-1
TGCACCGCGGCGGGGCCGACACCGGGCTATGGCTACACCTTC
CTAAGPTPGYGYTF
>.|.|TRBJ2-1|TRBV9
TGTGCCAGCAGCGTAGATAATAGGGATGAGCAGTTCTTC
CASSVDNRDEQFF
>.|many|TRBJ2-3|TRBV29-1
TGCAGCGTTGAAGATACGGGGGGCAACACAGATACGCAGTATTTT
CSVEDTGGNTDTQYF
>.|many|TRBJ1-2|TRBV6-2/TRBV6-3
TGTGCCACCAATCTGGCCCCAAGCTATGGCTACACCTTC
CATNLAPSYGYTF
>.|.|TRBJ1-2|TRBV7-9
TGTGCCAGCAGCTTAGGACAGATGAACTATGGCTACACCTTC
CASSLGQMNYGYTF
>.|few|TRBJ1-1|TRBV6-5
TGTGCCAGCAGTTACCAGAATCAAGACACTGAAGCTTTCTTT
CASSYQNQDTEAFF
>TRBD2|few|TRBJ2-3|TRBV6-5
TGTGCCAGCAGTCCGGCCGGGGCGGGGGGGAAGAAAGATACGCAGTATTTT
CASSPAGAGGKKDTQYF
>.|.|TRBJ2-2|TRBV11-3
TGTGCCAGCAGCACCCGGACCGGGGAGCTGTTTTTT
CASSTRTGELFF
>.|.|TRBJ1-5|TRBV6-6
TGTGCCAGCAGTTACACAGCCAATCAGCCCCAGCATTTT
CASSYTANQPQHF
>TRBD1|medium-sized|TRBJ2-3|TRBV5-1
TGCGCCAGCAGCTTGGTCCGGGACAGGGAATCAGATACGCAGTATTTT
CASSLVRDRESDTQYF